What follows is one T cell receptor (beta chain) and its context. These data belong to a study of blood T cell repertoires in COVID-19. Study-wide background: Some COVID-19 samples were acute and others convalescent; all came from the United States, Italy and Spain.

The V gene's germline CDR1 is MNHNS and CDR2 SASEGT. V was pared by 2 bases and J by 6 bases, with 8 bases of the junction left unmatched. This CDR3 contains 15 residues. Original processing methods: Amplified reference gene primers provided the basis for estimating nucleated cell counts. The table came from immunoSEQ multiplex PCR; TCRdb's copy has only in-frame clones and leaves some out. The V and J calls and the clone size are those of that table, but D and trimming were determined from the DNA. This sample has 90,000 to 130,000 clones, with over 70% found just once. This TCR was recovered from a woman in her 70s with acute or convalescent COVID-19. The chain uses TRBV6-1 and TRBJ2-3, with 7 bases that match TRBD2. Material for sequencing was peripheral blood. In DNA form, the CDR3 reads TGTGCCAGCAGTGAAACTAGCGTCGGTGTCGATACGCAGTATTTT. As protein: CASSETSVGVDTQYF.